The source of this T cell receptor beta chain is a study of shared T cell receptors in the human thymus. The germline V and J ends were trimmed by 4 bases and 1 base, with 11 bases remaining between them. The CDR3 runs 14 residues. Germline V gene sequence: CDR1 MNHEY, CDR2 SVGAGI. The method was immunoSEQ multiplex PCR; TCRdb's version includes in-frame clones alone and lacks a portion of them. Of hundreds of thousands of clones in the sample, roughly 74% were seen once. The same data also contributed to another study, on human thymus T cells. That publication notes: Corrective cardiac operations yielded the resected thymus tissue. Unrelated individuals had highly overlapping thymic repertoires, as reported in related research.

The clonotype comes from a boy younger than two with a congenital heart defect. The material sequenced was thymocytes. The chain recombines TRBV6-5 with TRBJ2-7; D is possibly TRBD1 (6 bases). The CDR3 DNA follows: TGTGCCAGCAGTTCCCGGACAGCTTCCTACGAGCAGTACTTC. It encodes CASSSRTASYEQYF.